A selection of T cell receptor beta chains follows, all from one sample in a study of T cells in Graves' hyperthyroidism and ophthalmopathy. TCRdb processed the multiplex PCR reads anew with MiXCR; each CDR3 protein has one entry. The sample contains more than 40,000 distinct CDR3 sequences, 49% of which appear only once. Sequences were obtained from peripheral blood or thyroid tissue (not recorded which). Every receptor here comes from a woman in her fifties or sixties with Graves' hyperthyroidism. The CDR3 runs from the conserved cysteine through the conserved F or W. The D gene is left open where the match is weak. Size values are once, few and many counts, or a class for expanded clones, and some rows have none.

V gene	clone size	J gene	D gene	CDR3 DNA	CDR3 protein
TRBV4-2	many	TRBJ2-7	.	TGTGCCAGCAGCCAATCCCTAGAGGTCCACGAGCAGTACTTC	CASSQSLEVHEQYF
TRBV29-1	.	TRBJ1-5	.	TGCAGCGTGGCGCAATTGGGCCTTAGCAATCAGCCCCAGCATTTT	CSVAQLGLSNQPQHF
TRBV7-2	.	TRBJ2-6	.	TGTGCCAGCAGCTTATGGAGGGGAACCTCTGGGGCCAACGTCCTGACTTTC	CASSLWRGTSGANVLTF
TRBV7-3	medium-sized	TRBJ1-1	.	TGTGCCAGCAGCCGGGTAGCCGAGACTGAAGCTTTCTTT	CASSRVAETEAFF
TRBV5-1	few	TRBJ1-2	.	TGTGCCAGCAGCTTGGCCGGAGGTGGCGACTATGGCTACACCTTC	CASSLAGGGDYGYTF
TRBV29-1	many	TRBJ2-7	.	TGCAGCGTCGGCATGTCACGCTACGAGCAGTACTTC	CSVGMSRYEQYF
TRBV29-1	many	TRBJ1-4	.	TGCAGCGCACAAGGCGCGGCTAATGAAAAACTGTTTTTT	CSAQGAANEKLFF
TRBV20-1	many	TRBJ1-5	TRBD1	TGCAGTTCCACCGGGACAGGGGCCTACAATCAGCCCCAGCATTTT	CSSTGTGAYNQPQHF
TRBV7-2	few	TRBJ1-2	TRBD1	TGTGCCAGCAGCTTGTCAGGGGGCGACTATGGCTACACCTTC	CASSLSGGDYGYTF
TRBV2	.	TRBJ1-2	TRBD1	TGTGCCAGCAGTGAGGACAGGGAAACTACCTTC	CASSEDRETTF
TRBV20-1	.	TRBJ2-5	TRBD2	TGCAGTGCCGGACTAGCGGGAAGGGAGACCCAGTACTTC	CSAGLAGRETQYF
TRBV5-6	many	TRBJ2-2	TRBD2	TGTGCCAGCAGCTTTGGTGGACTAGCGGGATTCACCGGGGAGCTGTTTTTT	CASSFGGLAGFTGELFF
TRBV20-1	many	TRBJ2-7	.	TGCAGTGCCTTCTTCGCCGGAGGGGGCTACTACGAGCAGTACTTC	CSAFFAGGGYYEQYF
TRBV10-3	many	TRBJ2-3	.	TGTGCCATCAGTGGAGAAAGGCCAGGGGGCACAGATACGCAGTATTTT	CAISGERPGGTDTQYF
TRBV29-1	medium-sized	TRBJ2-5	.	TGCAGCGTTGGGGGGCAGGGAGAGACCCAGTACTTC	CSVGGQGETQYF
TRBV6-2/TRBV6-3	many	TRBJ1-1	.	TGTGCCAGCAGTTACTTGGGTTTGAACACTGAAGCTTTCTTT	CASSYLGLNTEAFF
TRBV6-5	.	TRBJ1-2	.	TGTGCCACAAGGATAGGGGTTGACTATGGCTACACCTTC	CATRIGVDYGYTF
TRBV6-1	.	TRBJ2-1	.	TGTGCCAGCACAGTAGGGGGGTACGTTGGCGGGACAGATTTCAATGAGCAGTTCTTC	CASTVGGYVGGTDFNEQFF
TRBV7-6	.	TRBJ2-7	TRBD1	TGTGCCAGCAGCCCCGGACAGGGATGGAGCTCCTACGAGCAGTACTTC	CASSPGQGWSSYEQYF
TRBV7-9	.	TRBJ1-6	.	TGTGCCAGCAGCGGACCCCGTTGGGGTTCACCCCTCCACTTT	CASSGPRWGSPLHF
TRBV10-2	.	TRBJ1-2	.	TGCGCCAGCAGTGAGACAGGGACGGCCTATGGCTACACCTTC	CASSETGTAYGYTF
TRBV20-1	few	TRBJ2-7	TRBD1	TGCAGTGCGGACAGGGTACGATCCTACGAGCAGTACTTC	CSADRVRSYEQYF
TRBV2	.	TRBJ2-5	TRBD1	TGTGCCAGCAGAGCGGGACAGGGGACCCAGTACTTC	CASRAGQGTQYF
TRBV12-3/TRBV12-4	.	TRBJ2-7	.	TGTGCCAGCAGCCAACGGGTCGAGTTTACCTACGAGCAGTACTTC	CASSQRVEFTYEQYF
TRBV20-1	.	TRBJ1-2	.	TGCAGTGCTAGAGATAGTGGGACCCAGAAGGGCTACACCTTC	CSARDSGTQKGYTF
TRBV29-1	.	TRBJ2-7	TRBD1	TGCAGCGTGCCGGGACAGGGCCACGAGCAGTACTTC	CSVPGQGHEQYF
TRBV12-3/TRBV12-4	.	TRBJ2-6	TRBD1	TGTGCCAGCAGTGATCCGGGACAGGGCGACTCTGGGGCCAACGTCCTGACTTTC	CASSDPGQGDSGANVLTF
TRBV27	many	TRBJ2-7	TRBD2	TGTGCCAGCAGTTTATATCCCCCGACTAGCGCACCCTACGAGCAGTACTTC	CASSLYPPTSAPYEQYF
TRBV7-2	.	TRBJ1-1	.	TGTGCCAGCAGTCACCAAAACTGGGCTGAAGCTTTCTTT	CASSHQNWAEAFF
TRBV29-1	many	TRBJ1-1	TRBD1	TGCAGCGTCCCTAAGGGGGCTTTGAACACTGAAGCTTTCTTT	CSVPKGALNTEAFF
TRBV6-1	.	TRBJ2-5	.	TGTGCCGGTAGCACGGCCGTAAGGGGGTATGAGACCCAGTACTTC	CAGSTAVRGYETQYF
TRBV2	.	TRBJ2-5	.	TGTGCCAGCAGTGAACGGGGAGTACGGCAAGAGACCCAGTACTTC	CASSERGVRQETQYF
TRBV12-3/TRBV12-4	medium-sized	TRBJ1-1	.	TGTGCCAGCAGACTCACAGGATACACTGAAGCTTTCTTT	CASRLTGYTEAFF
TRBV20-1	many	TRBJ2-7	.	TGCAGTGTATACTCCTACGAGCAGTACTTC	CSVYSYEQYF
TRBV5-6	.	TRBJ1-1	TRBD1	TGTGCCAGCAGCTTAGGACAGGGCATCACTGAAGCTTTCTTT	CASSLGQGITEAFF
TRBV20-1	.	TRBJ2-1	TRBD2	TGCAGTGGTGGCTCTAGCGGCTACAATGAGCAGTTCTTC	CSGGSSGYNEQFF
TRBV5-6	many	TRBJ1-2	TRBD1	TGTGCCAGCAGCTTTGGGCAGGGGGCCTCCGACTATGGCTACACCTTC	CASSFGQGASDYGYTF
TRBV20-1	many	TRBJ2-7	TRBD1	TGCAGTGCTAGCCCCGGACAGGTGACTTCCTACGAGCAGTACTTC	CSASPGQVTSYEQYF
TRBV6-6	many	TRBJ1-1	TRBD1	TGTGCCAGCAGAGGGACAGCGCAGAGGAATGAAGCTTTCTTT	CASRGTAQRNEAFF
TRBV20-1	.	TRBJ1-2	.	TGCAGTGCTAGAGTTTCAGGGACGGCCTATGGCTACACCTTC	CSARVSGTAYGYTF